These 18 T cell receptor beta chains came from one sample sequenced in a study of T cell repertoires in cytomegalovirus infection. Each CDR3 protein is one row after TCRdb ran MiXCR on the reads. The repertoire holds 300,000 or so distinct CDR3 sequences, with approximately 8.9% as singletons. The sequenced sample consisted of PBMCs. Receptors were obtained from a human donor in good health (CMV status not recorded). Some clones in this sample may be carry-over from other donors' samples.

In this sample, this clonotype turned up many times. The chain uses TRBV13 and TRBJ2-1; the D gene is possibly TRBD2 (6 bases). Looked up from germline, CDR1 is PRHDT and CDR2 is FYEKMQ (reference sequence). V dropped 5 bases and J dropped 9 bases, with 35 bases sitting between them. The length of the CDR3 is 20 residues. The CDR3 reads CASSHPRGRAGRSAGIEQFF. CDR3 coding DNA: TGTGCCAGCAGCCATCCCCGCGGTCGGGCGGGGCGCAGCGCGGGGATTGAGCAGTTCTTC. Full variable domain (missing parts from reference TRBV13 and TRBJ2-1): AAGVIQSPRHLIKEKRETATLKCYPIPRHDTVYWYQQGPGQDPQFLISFYEKMQSDKGSIPDRFSAQQFSDYHSELNMSSLELGDSALYFCASSHPRGRAGRSAGIEQFFGPGTRLTVL.

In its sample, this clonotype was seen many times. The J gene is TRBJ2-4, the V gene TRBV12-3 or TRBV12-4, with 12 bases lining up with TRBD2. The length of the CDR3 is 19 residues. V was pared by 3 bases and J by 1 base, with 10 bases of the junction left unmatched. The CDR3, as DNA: TGTGCCAGCAGTTTGGCCACTAGCGGGGGGATTTCCGCCAAAAACATTCAGTACTTC. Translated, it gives CASSLATSGGISAKNIQYF.

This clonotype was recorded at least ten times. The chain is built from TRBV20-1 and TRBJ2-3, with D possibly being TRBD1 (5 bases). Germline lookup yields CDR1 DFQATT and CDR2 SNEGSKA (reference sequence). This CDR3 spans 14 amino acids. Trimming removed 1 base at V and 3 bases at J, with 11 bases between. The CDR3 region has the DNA TGCAGTGCTAGAGTCCAGGGTCTGACAGATACGCAGTATTTT. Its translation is CSARVQGLTDTQYF.

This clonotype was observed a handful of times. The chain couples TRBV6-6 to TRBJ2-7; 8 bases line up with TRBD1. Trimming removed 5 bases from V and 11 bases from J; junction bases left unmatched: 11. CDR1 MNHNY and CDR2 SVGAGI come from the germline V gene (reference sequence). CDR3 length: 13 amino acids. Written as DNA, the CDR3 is TGTGCCAGCAGTCAACACGACAGGGGAGAAAAGTACGTC. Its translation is CASSQHDRGEKYV.

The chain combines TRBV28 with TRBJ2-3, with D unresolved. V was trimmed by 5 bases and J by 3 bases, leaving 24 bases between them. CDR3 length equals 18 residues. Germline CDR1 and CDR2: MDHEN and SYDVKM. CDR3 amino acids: CASSQPPSTRVPTDTQYF. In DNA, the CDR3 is TGTGCCAGCAGTCAGCCCCCCTCTACTCGAGTCCCTACAGATACGCAGTATTTT.

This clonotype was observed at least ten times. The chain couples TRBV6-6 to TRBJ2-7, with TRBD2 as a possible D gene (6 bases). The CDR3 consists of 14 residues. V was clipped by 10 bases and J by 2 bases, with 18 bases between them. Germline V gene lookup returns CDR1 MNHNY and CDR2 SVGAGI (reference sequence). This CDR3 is CAIRSGRRPYEQYF. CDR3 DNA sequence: TGTGCCATAAGAAGCGGGCGCCGCCCCTACGAGCAGTACTTC.

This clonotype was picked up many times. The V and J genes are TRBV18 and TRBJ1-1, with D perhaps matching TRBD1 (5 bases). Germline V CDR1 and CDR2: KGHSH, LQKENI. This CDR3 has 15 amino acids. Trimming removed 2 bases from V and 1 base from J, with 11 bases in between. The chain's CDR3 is CASSPGGARNTEAFF. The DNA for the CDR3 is TGTGCCAGCTCACCAGGCGGGGCGAGGAACACTGAAGCTTTCTTT.

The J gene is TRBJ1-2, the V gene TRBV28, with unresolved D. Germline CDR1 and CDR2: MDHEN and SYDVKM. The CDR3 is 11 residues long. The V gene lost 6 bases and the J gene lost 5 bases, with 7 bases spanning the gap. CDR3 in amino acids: CASSPEYGYTF. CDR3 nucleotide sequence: TGTGCCAGCAGCCCTGAGTATGGCTACACCTTC.

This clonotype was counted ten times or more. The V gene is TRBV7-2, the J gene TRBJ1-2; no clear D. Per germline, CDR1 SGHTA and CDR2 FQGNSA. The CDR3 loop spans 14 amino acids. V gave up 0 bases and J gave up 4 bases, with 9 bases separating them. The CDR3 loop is CASSLADGGYGYTF. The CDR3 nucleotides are TGTGCCAGCAGCTTAGCGGACGGAGGCTATGGCTACACCTTC.

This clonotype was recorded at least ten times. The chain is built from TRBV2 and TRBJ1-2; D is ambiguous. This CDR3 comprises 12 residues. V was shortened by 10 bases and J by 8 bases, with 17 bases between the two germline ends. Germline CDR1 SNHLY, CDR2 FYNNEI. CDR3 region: CATERSGRGYTF. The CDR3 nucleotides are TGTGCCACCGAGCGCTCGGGGAGGGGCTACACCTTC.

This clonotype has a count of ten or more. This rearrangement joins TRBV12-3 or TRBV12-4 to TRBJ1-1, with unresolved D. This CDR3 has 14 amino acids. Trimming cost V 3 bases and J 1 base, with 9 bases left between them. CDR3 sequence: CASSFGRPNTEAFF. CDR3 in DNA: TGTGCCAGCAGTTTCGGCAGGCCGAACACTGAAGCTTTCTTT.

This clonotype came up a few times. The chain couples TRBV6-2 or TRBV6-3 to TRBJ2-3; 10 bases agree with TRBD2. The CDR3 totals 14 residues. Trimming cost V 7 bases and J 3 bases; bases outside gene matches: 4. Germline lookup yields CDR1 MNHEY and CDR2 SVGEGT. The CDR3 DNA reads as TGTGCCAGCAAGCGGGGGGGCCGAACAGATACGCAGTATTTT. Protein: CASKRGGRTDTQYF.

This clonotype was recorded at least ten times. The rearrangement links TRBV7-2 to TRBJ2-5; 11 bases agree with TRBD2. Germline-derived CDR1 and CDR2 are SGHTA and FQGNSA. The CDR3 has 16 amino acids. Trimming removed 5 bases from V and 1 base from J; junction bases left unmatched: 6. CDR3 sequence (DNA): TGTGCCAGCAGCAAAGAGGGACTAGCGGCCCAAGAGACCCAGTACTTC. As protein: CASSKEGLAAQETQYF.

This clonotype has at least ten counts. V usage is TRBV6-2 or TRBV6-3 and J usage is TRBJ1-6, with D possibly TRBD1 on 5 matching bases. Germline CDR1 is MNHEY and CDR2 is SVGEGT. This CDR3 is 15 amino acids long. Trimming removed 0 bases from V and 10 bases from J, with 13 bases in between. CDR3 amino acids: CASSYSRGYRSPLHF. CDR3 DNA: TGTGCCAGCAGTTACTCTAGGGGTTATCGGTCACCCCTCCACTTT.

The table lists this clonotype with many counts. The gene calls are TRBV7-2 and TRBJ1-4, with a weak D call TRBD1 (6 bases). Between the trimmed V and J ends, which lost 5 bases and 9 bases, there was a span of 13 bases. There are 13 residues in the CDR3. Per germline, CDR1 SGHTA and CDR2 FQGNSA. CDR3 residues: CASSLRTEQKLFF. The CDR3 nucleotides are TGTGCCAGCAGCCTACGGACAGAACAAAAACTGTTTTTT.

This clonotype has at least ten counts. CDR3 nucleotide sequence: TGTGCCAGCAGCTCGCCGCCGACCACAGATACGCAGTATTTT. As protein: CASSSPPTTDTQYF. The chain combines TRBV7-9 with TRBJ2-3; D is uncertain. The CDR3 loop spans 14 amino acids. The V end was cut by 4 bases, the J end by 2 bases, with 10 bases between. Germline V lookup: CDR1 SEHNR, CDR2 FQNEAQ (reference sequence).

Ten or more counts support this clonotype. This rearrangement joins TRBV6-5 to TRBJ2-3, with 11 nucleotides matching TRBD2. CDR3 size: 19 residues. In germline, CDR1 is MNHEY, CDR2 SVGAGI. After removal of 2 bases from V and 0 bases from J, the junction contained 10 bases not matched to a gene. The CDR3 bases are TGTGCCAGCAGTTACACCTTAGCGGGGGGGGGGATTAGCACAGATACGCAGTATTTT. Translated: CASSYTLAGGGISTDTQYF.

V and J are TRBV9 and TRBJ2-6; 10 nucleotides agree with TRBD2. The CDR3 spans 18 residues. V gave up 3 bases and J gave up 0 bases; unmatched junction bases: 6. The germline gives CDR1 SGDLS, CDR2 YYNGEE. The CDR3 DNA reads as TGTGCCAGCAGCGGAGCTAGCGGGGGAAGCTCTGGGGCCAACGTCCTGACTTTC. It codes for CASSGASGGSSGANVLTF.